The 27 T cell receptor beta chains reported below all come from one sample, sequenced in a study of cytomegalovirus exposure and HLA in healthy donors. Measured with immunoSEQ multiplex PCR; TCRdb has only the in-frame clones, and not every one. The table records fewer than 140,000 clones, around 89% of them present only once. Sequenced sample: PBMCs. The receptors were gathered from a woman aged 18 to 35 in good health and CMV-seropositive.

CDR3 DNA: TGTGCCAGCAGTTTAGCCACAGGGGGCGCATGGAACACTGAAGCTTTCTTT. This translates into CASSLATGGAWNTEAFF. This chain links TRBV27 with TRBJ1-1; TRBD1 aligns across 9 bases. Germline V gene data show CDR1 as MNHEY and CDR2 as SMNVEV (reference sequence). J gave up 1 base and V 2 bases, and 8 bases lay outside the gene matches. The CDR3 length is 17 residues.

The chain couples TRBV4-1 to TRBJ1-3; D is perhaps TRBD1 (5 bases). V gave up 0 bases and J gave up 4 bases, with 10 bases separating them. Germline values: CDR1 MGHRA, CDR2 YSYEKL. The CDR3 contains 15 residues. The DNA of the CDR3 is TGCGCCAGCAGCCAAGATGGCAGGGCAGGAAACACCATATATTTT. It is translated as CASSQDGRAGNTIYF.

J is TRBJ2-7 and V is TRBV28; D perhaps matches TRBD1 (5 bases). V gave up 3 bases and J gave up 3 bases, with 12 bases separating them. The CDR3 is made up of 14 amino acids. The V gene's germline CDR1 is MDHEN and CDR2 SYDVKM. CDR3 in DNA: TGTGCCAGCAGTTTTAGTCAGGGCGACTACGAGCAGTACTTC. This gives the protein CASSFSQGDYEQYF.

The V gene is TRBV14, the J gene TRBJ1-4, with a tentative D call TRBD1 (6 bases). Trimming pared 5 bases from V and 4 bases from J, leaving 17 bases between. The CDR3 has 16 amino acids. Germline V CDR1 and CDR2: SGHDN, FVKESK. The CDR3 sequence is CASSAITGFGNEKLFF. For the CDR3, the DNA is TGTGCCAGCAGCGCAATCACAGGGTTCGGTAATGAAAAACTGTTTTTT.

This chain connects TRBV4-3 to TRBJ1-2; 7 bases map to TRBD1. Germline CDR1 and CDR2: LGHNA and YSLEER. This CDR3 contains 18 residues. The V segment lost 0 bases and the J segment 4 bases; nucleotides outside the gene matches: 14. CDR3 nucleotides: TGCGCCAGCAGCCAAGACCCCGGGACAGTCCATTCCTTCTATGGCTACACCTTC. It specifies CASSQDPGTVHSFYGYTF.

The chain is built from TRBV10-1 and TRBJ2-1, with a possible D match to TRBD1 (6 bases). V was clipped by 3 bases and J by 6 bases, with 12 bases between them. The CDR3 is 14 residues long. Germline V gene sequence: CDR1 WNHNN, CDR2 SYGVQD (reference sequence). The CDR3 bases are TGCGCCAGCAGTGACAGGGGCGGAGGCAATGAGCAGTTCTTC. Translated, it gives CASSDRGGGNEQFF.

The CDR3 nucleotides are TGCGCCAGCAGCCAAGAAATGAGCTCCTATAATTCACCCCTCCACTTT. Residues: CASSQEMSSYNSPLHF. This chain links TRBV4-1 with TRBJ1-6; D remains ambiguous. Looked up from germline, CDR1 is MGHRA and CDR2 is YSYEKL. CDR3 size: 16 residues. The V end lost 0 bases, the J end lost 0 bases, and 6 bases lay between the germline ends.

J is TRBJ2-3 and V is TRBV28, with 7 bases identical to TRBD1. The CDR3 sequence is 12 residues long. In germline, CDR1 is MDHEN, CDR2 SYDVKM. V gave up 10 bases and J gave up 6 bases; unmatched junction bases: 7. The CDR3 spells CATSDRDDTQYF. CDR3 coding DNA: TGTGCCACTTCCGACAGGGATGATACGCAGTATTTT.

The rearrangement uses TRBV4-1 and TRBJ2-1; the match to TRBD2 covers 14 bases. This CDR3 has 16 residues. Per germline, CDR1 MGHRA and CDR2 YSYEKL. Trimming at V came to 5 bases and at J to 8 bases, leaving 8 bases not matched to a gene. CDR3 in amino acids: CASSLTSGGAFDEQFF. The CDR3 coding sequence is TGCGCCAGCAGCTTGACTAGCGGGGGGGCTTTCGATGAGCAGTTCTTC.

V usage is TRBV13 and J usage is TRBJ2-7; the D is unclear. This CDR3 region has 11 residues. From germline, CDR1 is PRHDT and CDR2 FYEKMQ (reference sequence). The V end was cut by 4 bases, the J end by 4 bases, with 5 bases between. The CDR3, as DNA: TGTGCCAGCAGCTCAAATTACGAGCAGTACTTC. Translating it yields CASSSNYEQYF.

The chain recombines TRBV6-1 with TRBJ2-1; perhaps TRBD2 as D (5 bases). Germline V gene data show CDR1 as MNHNS and CDR2 as SASEGT. Trimming took off 7 bases at V and 4 bases at J, with 14 bases between the two ends. CDR3 size: 14 residues. CDR3 bases: TGTGCCAGCATTGACTTAGGAGGATACAATGAGCAGTTCTTC. Protein: CASIDLGGYNEQFF.

The V and J genes are TRBV6-6 and TRBJ2-7, with 10 positions matching TRBD1. The V gene's germline CDR1 is MNHNY and CDR2 SVGAGI (reference sequence). CDR3 length equals 14 residues. V shed 6 bases, J shed 3 bases, and the junction held 5 bases outside the gene matches. The CDR3 loop is CASSLGQGGYEQYV. CDR3 nucleotides: TGTGCCAGCAGCCTCGGACAGGGGGGCTACGAGCAGTACGTC.

The chain recombines TRBV25-1 with TRBJ1-2, with 8 bases matching TRBD1. The CDR3 spans 14 residues. V trimming: 3 bases; J trimming: 8 bases; junction bases outside the gene matches: 8. The germline gives CDR1 MGHDK, CDR2 SYGVNS. CDR3 loop: CASSDSWTGKGYTF. In DNA, the CDR3 is TGTGCCAGCAGTGATTCATGGACAGGGAAAGGCTACACCTTC.

V usage is TRBV6-1 and J usage is TRBJ2-2; TRBD2 matches 11 bases. Trimming cost V 2 bases and J 6 bases; bases outside gene matches: 11. The CDR3 runs to 18 residues. Germline CDR1 reads MNHNS; CDR2 reads SASEGT. In DNA, the CDR3 is TGTGCCAGCAGTGAACTTCGGGCTAGCGGGGGGACCCCCGGGGAGCTGTTTTTT. It is translated as CASSELRASGGTPGELFF.

The rearrangement links TRBV18 to TRBJ1-1; TRBD1 is a possible D gene (6 bases). V lost 3 bases and J lost 3, with 17 bases in between. CDR3 length equals 16 residues. Germline CDR1 KGHSH, CDR2 LQKENI. DNA for the CDR3: TGTGCCAGCTCACCTTCACAGGGTGTTTGGGACACTGAAGCTTTCTTT. Protein product: CASSPSQGVWDTEAFF.

The chain uses TRBV4-3 and TRBJ2-1; perhaps TRBD1 as D (6 bases). Germline V gene lookup returns CDR1 LGHNA and CDR2 YSLEER. Trimming pared 1 base from V and 0 bases from J, leaving 10 bases between. This CDR3 contains 16 residues. CDR3 amino acids: CASSQGVQGSYNEQFF. The CDR3 DNA reads TGCGCCAGCAGCCAAGGGGTACAGGGCTCCTACAATGAGCAGTTCTTC.

The table lists this clone with a few counts. The genes are TRBV15 and TRBJ1-6; tentative D call: TRBD1 (5 bases). Germline V gene data show CDR1 as LNHNV and CDR2 as YYDKDF (reference sequence). The V and J ends lost 2 bases and 10 bases respectively, with 21 bases between them. This CDR3 spans 17 amino acids. The CDR3 nucleotides are TGTGCCACCAGCAGATACCTGGACGGAGGGACCGGATCACCCCTCCACTTT. Protein: CATSRYLDGGTGSPLHF.

The chain employs TRBV5-6 and TRBJ2-7; 8 nucleotides align to TRBD1. Germline CDR1 and CDR2: SGHDT and YYEEEE. V shed 4 bases and J 7 bases; nucleotides not matched to a gene: 7. The CDR3 contains 13 residues. CDR3 bases: TGTGCCAGCAGCGGCGGGACAGGAGGTGAGCAGTACTTC. Translation gives CASSGGTGGEQYF.

The CDR3 DNA reads TGTGCCAGCGGACAGGGCGCCGGAAACACCATATATTTT. Amino acids: CASGQGAGNTIYF. The chain carries TRBV27 and TRBJ1-3; 8 bases agree with TRBD1. The CDR3 is 13 amino acids. CDR1 is MNHEY, CDR2 SMNVEV, per germline (reference sequence). The trim removed 8 bases at V and 4 bases at J, leaving 4 bases unmatched.

The chain joins TRBV27 to TRBJ2-1; D gene uncertain. The CDR3 is 13 amino acids. Between the trimmed V and J ends, which lost 5 bases and 13 bases, there was a span of 18 bases. The germline V gene encodes CDR1 MNHEY and CDR2 SMNVEV (reference sequence). The CDR3 loop reads CASSKTPLVIQFF. The DNA for the CDR3 is TGTGCCAGCAGTAAAACCCCGCTAGTTATTCAGTTCTTC.

This clone was detected once. The chain has TRBV5-8 and TRBJ2-1; 9 bases align to TRBD2. Germline loops: CDR1 SGHTS, CDR2 YDEGEE. J was trimmed by 4 bases and V by 4 bases; bases with no gene match: 6. The CDR3 extends over 15 amino acids. This CDR3 reads CASSRGGGAYNEQFF. DNA of the CDR3: TGTGCCAGCAGCCGAGGCGGGGGGGCTTACAATGAGCAGTTCTTC.

A single count supports this clone. The V gene is TRBV14, the J gene TRBJ2-3; 9 bases are shared with TRBD2. V shed 3 bases and J 4 bases; nucleotides not matched to a gene: 5. The germline V gene has CDR1 SGHDN and CDR2 FVKESK. CDR3 length: 15 residues. CDR3 protein: CASSQLAGPADTQYF. The CDR3 coding sequence is TGTGCCAGCAGCCAGCTAGCGGGGCCCGCAGATACGCAGTATTTT.

The rearrangement uses TRBV27 and TRBJ2-3; no clear D. The V end lost 3 bases, the J end lost 4 bases, and 8 bases lay between the germline ends. Per the germline V gene, CDR1 is MNHEY and CDR2 is SMNVEV (reference sequence). CDR3 length: 13 amino acids. The CDR3 coding sequence is TGTGCCAGCAGTTTCGGGTCCCCAGATACGCAGTATTTT. This codes for CASSFGSPDTQYF.

The rearrangement links TRBV7-9 to TRBJ1-2; 7 nucleotides agree with TRBD1. Germline V gene lookup returns CDR1 SEHNR and CDR2 FQNEAQ (reference sequence). V shed 2 bases, J shed 4 bases, and the junction held 10 bases outside the gene matches. This CDR3 comprises 16 residues. Here the CDR3 DNA reads TGTGCCAGCAGCTTATTCCACAGGGGAGCCGGCTATGGCTACACCTTC. Translated: CASSLFHRGAGYGYTF.

Only one count was recorded for this clone. The chain couples TRBV29-1 to TRBJ2-4; D gene uncertain. In germline, CDR1 is SQVTM, CDR2 ANQGSEA. The CDR3 loop spans 13 amino acids. V was pared by 5 bases and J by 2 bases, with 10 bases between. CDR3 sequence reads: CSVTVRTKNIQYF. DNA of the CDR3: TGCAGCGTTACAGTCAGGACCAAAAACATTCAGTACTTC. Full variable domain (outside the CDR3, taken from reference TRBV29-1 and TRBJ2-4): SAVISQKPSRDICQRGTSLTIQCQVDSQVTMMFWYRQQPGQSLTLIATANQGSEATYESGFVIDKFPISRPNLTFSTLTVSNMSPEDSSIYLCSVTVRTKNIQYFGAGTRLSVL.

This chain connects TRBV5-5 to TRBJ1-2, with a weak D call TRBD1 (5 bases). Trimming left V 7 bases short and J 5 bases short, with 21 bases between. The CDR3 runs 15 residues. Germline V gene lookup returns CDR1 SGHKS and CDR2 YYEKEE (reference sequence). CDR3 bases: TGTGCCAGCTTCCCCCGATCGGGGGAAGGATATGGCTACACCTTC. It encodes CASFPRSGEGYGYTF.

The chain carries TRBV6-6 and TRBJ1-2, with D perhaps matching TRBD1 (5 bases). The V and J ends lost 3 bases and 2 bases respectively, with 13 bases between them. The CDR3 length is 15 residues. Germline CDR1 is MNHNY and CDR2 is SVGAGI (reference sequence). The CDR3 loop reads CASSYMGGENYGYTF. In DNA form, the CDR3 reads TGTGCCAGCAGTTATATGGGGGGGGAGAACTATGGCTACACCTTC.